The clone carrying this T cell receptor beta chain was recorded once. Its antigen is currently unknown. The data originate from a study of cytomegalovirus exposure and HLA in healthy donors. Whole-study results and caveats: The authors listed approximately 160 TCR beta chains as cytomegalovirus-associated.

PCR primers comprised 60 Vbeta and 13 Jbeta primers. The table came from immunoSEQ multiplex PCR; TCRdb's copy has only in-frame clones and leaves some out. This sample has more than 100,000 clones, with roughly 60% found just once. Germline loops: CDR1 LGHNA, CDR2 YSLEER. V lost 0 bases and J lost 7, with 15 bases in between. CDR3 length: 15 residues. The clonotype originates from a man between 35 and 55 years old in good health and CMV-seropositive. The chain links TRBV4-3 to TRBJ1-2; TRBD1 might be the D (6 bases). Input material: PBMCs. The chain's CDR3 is CASSQEPQGRGGYTF. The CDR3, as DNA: TGCGCCAGCAGCCAAGAACCGCAGGGGCGAGGTGGCTACACCTTC.